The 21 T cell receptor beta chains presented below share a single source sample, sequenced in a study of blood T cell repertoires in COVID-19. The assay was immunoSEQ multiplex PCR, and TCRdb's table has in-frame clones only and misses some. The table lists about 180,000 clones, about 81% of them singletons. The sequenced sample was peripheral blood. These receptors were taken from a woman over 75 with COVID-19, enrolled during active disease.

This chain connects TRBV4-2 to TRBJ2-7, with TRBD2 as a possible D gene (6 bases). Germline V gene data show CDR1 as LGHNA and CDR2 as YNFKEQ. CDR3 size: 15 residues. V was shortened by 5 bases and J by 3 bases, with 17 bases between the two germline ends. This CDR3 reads CASSTYRGSIYEQYF. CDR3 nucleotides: TGTGCCAGCAGCACTTACCGGGGGTCCATCTACGAGCAGTACTTC.

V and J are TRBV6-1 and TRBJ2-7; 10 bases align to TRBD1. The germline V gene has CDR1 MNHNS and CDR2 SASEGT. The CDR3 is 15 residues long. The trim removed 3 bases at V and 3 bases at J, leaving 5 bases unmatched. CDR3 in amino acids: CASSDPGTGVYEQYF. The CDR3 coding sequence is TGTGCCAGCAGTGATCCTGGGACAGGGGTCTACGAGCAGTACTTC.

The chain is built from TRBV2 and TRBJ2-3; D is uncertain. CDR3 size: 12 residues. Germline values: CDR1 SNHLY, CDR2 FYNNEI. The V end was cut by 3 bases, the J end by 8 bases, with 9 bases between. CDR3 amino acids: CASSDRFSTQYF. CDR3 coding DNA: TGTGCCAGCAGTGACAGGTTTTCTACGCAGTATTTT. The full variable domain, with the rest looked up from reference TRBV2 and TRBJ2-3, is EPEVTQTPSHQVTQMGQEVILRCVPISNHLYFYWYRQILGQKVEFLVSFYNNEISEKSEIFDDQFSVERPDGSNFTLKIRSTKLEDSAMYFCASSDRFSTQYFGPGTRLTVL.

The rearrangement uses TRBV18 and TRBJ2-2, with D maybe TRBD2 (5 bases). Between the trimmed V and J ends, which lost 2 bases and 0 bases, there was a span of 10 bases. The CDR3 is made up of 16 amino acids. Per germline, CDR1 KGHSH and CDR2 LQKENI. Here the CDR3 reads CASSPTGSANTGELFF. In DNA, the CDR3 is TGTGCCAGCTCACCAACGGGATCCGCGAACACCGGGGAGCTGTTTTTT.

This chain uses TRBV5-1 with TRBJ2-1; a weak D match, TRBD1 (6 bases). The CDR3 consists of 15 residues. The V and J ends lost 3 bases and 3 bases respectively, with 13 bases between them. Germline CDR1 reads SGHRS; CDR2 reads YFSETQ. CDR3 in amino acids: CASSWDTVYYNEQFF. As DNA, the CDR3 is TGCGCCAGCAGCTGGGACACCGTCTACTACAATGAGCAGTTCTTC.

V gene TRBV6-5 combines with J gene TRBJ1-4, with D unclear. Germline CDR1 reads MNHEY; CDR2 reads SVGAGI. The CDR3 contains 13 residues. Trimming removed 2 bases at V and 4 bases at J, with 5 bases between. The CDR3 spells CASSYGLNEKLFF. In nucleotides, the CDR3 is TGTGCCAGCAGTTACGGACTTAATGAAAAACTGTTTTTT.

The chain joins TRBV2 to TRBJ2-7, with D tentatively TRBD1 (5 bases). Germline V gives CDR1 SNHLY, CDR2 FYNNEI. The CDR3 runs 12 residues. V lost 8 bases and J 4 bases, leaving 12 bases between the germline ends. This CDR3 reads CASSTTGYEQYF. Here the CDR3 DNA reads TGTGCCAGCTCTACCACAGGTTACGAGCAGTACTTC.

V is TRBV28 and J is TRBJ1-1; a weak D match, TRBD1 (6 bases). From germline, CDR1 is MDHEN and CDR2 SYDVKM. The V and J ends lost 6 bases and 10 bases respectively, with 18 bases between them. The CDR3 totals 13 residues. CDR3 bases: TGTGCCAGCAGACCTCAGGGGCAGGAAGGAGCTTTCTTT. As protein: CASRPQGQEGAFF.

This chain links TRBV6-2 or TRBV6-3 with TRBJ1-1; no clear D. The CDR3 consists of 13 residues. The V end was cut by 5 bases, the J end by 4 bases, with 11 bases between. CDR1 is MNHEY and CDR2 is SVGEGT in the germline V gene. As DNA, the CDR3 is TGTGCCAGCAGTCCCCGACCAGGCACTGAAGCTTTCTTT. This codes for CASSPRPGTEAFF.

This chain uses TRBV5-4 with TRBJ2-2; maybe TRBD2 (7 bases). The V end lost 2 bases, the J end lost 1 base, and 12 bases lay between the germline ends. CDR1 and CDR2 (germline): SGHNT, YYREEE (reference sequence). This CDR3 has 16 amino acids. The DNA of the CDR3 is TGTGCCAGCAGCTTCGGGCGGGGGCTGAACACCGGGGAGCTGTTTTTT. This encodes CASSFGRGLNTGELFF.

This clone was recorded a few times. CDR3 amino acids: CASIGDIRRYGYTF. For the CDR3, the DNA is TGTGCCAGCATTGGGGACATCCGTAGGTATGGCTACACCTTC. The chain recombines TRBV2 with TRBJ1-2, with D possibly being TRBD1 (6 bases). With 7 bases removed from V and 5 bases from J, the gap between germline ends came to 17 bases. The germline V gene has CDR1 SNHLY and CDR2 FYNNEI. The CDR3 contains 14 residues.

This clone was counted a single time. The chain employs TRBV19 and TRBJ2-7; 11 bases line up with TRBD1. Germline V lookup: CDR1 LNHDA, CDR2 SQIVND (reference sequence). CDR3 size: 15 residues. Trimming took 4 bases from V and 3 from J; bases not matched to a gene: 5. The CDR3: CASSRGQGVDYEQYF. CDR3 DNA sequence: TGTGCCAGTAGTAGGGGACAGGGGGTTGACTACGAGCAGTACTTC.

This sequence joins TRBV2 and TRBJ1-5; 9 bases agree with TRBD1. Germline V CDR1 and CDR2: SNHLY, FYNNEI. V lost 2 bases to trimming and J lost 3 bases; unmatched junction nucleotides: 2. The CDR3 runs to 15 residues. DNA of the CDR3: TGTGCCAGCAGTGAAAACAGGGGGCTCAATCAGCCCCAGCATTTT. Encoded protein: CASSENRGLNQPQHF.

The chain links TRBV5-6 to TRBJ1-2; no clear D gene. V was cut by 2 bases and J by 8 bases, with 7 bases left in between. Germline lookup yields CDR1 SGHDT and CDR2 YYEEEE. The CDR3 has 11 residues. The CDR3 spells CASSFTTGYTF. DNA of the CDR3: TGTGCCAGCAGCTTTACGACAGGCTACACCTTC.

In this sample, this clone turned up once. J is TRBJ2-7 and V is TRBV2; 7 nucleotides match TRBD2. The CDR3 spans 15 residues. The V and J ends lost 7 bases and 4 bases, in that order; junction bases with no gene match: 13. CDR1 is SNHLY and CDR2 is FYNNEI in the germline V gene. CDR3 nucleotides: TGTGCCAGCAAATGGGCGGCGGGAGCAAGTTACGAGCAGTACTTC. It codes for CASKWAAGASYEQYF. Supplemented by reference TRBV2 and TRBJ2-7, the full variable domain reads EPEVTQTPSHQVTQMGQEVILRCVPISNHLYFYWYRQILGQKVEFLVSFYNNEISEKSEIFDDQFSVERPDGSNFTLKIRSTKLEDSAMYFCASKWAAGASYEQYFGPGTRLTVT.

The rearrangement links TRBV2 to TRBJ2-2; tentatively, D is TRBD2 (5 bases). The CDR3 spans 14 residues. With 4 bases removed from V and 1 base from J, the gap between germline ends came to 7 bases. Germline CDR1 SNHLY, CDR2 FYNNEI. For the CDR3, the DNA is TGTGCCAGCAGTGTTGGGAGGAACACCGGGGAGCTGTTTTTT. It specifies CASSVGRNTGELFF.

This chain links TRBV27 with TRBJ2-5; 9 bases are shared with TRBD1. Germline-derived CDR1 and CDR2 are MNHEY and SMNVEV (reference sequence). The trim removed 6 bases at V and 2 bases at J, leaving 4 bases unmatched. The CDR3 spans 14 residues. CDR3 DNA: TGTGCCAGCAGCTTGGACAGGGGTCAAGAGACCCAGTACTTC. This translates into CASSLDRGQETQYF.

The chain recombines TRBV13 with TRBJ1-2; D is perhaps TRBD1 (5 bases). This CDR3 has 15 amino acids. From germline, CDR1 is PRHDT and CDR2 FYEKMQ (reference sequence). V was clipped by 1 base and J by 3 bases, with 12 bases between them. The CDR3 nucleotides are TGTGCCAGCAGCTTAGCCGGTGGGGCCTACTATGGCTACACCTTC. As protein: CASSLAGGAYYGYTF.

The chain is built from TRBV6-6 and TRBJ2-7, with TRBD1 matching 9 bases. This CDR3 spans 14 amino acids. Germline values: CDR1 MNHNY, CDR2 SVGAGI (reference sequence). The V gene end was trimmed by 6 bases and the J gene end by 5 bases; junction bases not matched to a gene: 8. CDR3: CASRYRGLIDEQYF. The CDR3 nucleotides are TGTGCCAGCAGATACAGGGGGCTCATCGACGAGCAGTACTTC.

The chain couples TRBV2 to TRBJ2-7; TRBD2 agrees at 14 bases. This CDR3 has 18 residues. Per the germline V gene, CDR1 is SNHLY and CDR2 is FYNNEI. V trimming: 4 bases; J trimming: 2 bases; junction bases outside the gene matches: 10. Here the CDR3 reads CASSAAGLAGARPYEQYF. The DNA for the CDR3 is TGTGCCAGCAGTGCAGCGGGACTAGCGGGAGCCCGTCCCTACGAGCAGTACTTC.

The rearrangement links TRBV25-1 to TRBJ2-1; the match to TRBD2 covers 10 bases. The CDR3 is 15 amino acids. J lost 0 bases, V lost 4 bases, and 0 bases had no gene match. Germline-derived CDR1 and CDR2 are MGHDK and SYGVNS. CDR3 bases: TGTGCCAGCAGTGCTAGCGGGAGCTCCTACAATGAGCAGTTCTTC. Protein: CASSASGSSYNEQFF.